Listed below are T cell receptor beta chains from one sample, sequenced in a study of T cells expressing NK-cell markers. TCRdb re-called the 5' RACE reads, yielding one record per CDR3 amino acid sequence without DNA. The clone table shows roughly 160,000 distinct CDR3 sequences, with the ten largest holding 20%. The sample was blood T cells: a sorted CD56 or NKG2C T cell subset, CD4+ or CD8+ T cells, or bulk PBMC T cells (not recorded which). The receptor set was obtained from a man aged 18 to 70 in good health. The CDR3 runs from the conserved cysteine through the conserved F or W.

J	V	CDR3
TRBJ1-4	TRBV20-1	CSARDSGPRSEKLFF
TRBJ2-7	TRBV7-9	CASSSSTGGYEQYF
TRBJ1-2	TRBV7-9	CASSANLGTNYGYTF
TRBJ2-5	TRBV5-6	CASSLALTGAPVTQYF
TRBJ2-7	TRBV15	CATSRNEDEQYF
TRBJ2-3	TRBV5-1	CASRLGADTQYF
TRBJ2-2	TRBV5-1	CASGPPYDTGELFF
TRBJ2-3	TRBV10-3	CAMGGWGTDTQYF
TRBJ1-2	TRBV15	CATSSADREGFGYTF
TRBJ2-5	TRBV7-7	CASSLGQGETQYF
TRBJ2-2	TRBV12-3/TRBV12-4	CASSQERGGNTGELFF
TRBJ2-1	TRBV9	CASSVRLAGGEEQFF
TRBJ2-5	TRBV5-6	CASGGLAEETQYF
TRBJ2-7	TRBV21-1	CASSKQGAVNEQYF
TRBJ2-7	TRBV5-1	CASSSYTEQYF
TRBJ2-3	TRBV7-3	CASSPNSGGRADTQYF
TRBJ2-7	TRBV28	CASSFTAHYEQYF
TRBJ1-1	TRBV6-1	CASSPGVLGAYAEAFF
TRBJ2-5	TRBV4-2	CASSQVNPGAVSETQYF
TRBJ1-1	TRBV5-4	CASSLKGRWTEAFF
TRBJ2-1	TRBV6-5	CASSYSPAGSNEQFF
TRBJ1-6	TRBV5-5	CASSFTGTFGYNSPLHF
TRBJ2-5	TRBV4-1	CASSQDRGYFQETQYF
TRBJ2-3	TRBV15	CATSRGTSGSTDTQYF
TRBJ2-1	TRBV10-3	CAISQEASPYNEQFF
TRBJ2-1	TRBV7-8	CASSLAEGTGDNEQFF
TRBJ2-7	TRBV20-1	CSASNGRDFAYYEQYF
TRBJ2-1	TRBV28	CASSLIASSYNEQFF
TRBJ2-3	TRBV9	CASSVDAGGLAATDTQYF
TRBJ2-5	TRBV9	CASSVARTSGGSMGETQYF